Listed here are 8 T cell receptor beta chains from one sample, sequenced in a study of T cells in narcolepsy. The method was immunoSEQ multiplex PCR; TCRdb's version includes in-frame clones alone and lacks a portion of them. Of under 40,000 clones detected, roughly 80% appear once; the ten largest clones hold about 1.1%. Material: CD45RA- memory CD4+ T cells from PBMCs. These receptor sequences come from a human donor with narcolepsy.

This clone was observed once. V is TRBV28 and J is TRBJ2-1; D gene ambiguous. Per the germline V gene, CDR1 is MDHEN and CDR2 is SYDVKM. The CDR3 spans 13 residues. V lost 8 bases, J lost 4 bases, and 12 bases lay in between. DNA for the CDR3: TGTGCCAGCGATGGCGCCCCATACAATGAGCAGTTCTTC. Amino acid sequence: CASDGAPYNEQFF.

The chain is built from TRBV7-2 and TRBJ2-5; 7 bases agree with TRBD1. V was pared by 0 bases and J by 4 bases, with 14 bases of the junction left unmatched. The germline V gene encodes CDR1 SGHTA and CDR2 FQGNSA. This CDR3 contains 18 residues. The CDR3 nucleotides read TGTGCCAGCAGCTTAGCGCGGGTAATGACAGGGTTGGGAGAGACCCAGTACTTC. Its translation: CASSLARVMTGLGETQYF.

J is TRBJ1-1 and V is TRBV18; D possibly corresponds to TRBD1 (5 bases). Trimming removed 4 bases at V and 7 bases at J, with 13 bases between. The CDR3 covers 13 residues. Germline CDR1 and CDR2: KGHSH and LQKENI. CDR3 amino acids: CASSLGLSNEAFF. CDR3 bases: TGTGCCAGCTCACTGGGACTGTCGAATGAAGCTTTCTTT.

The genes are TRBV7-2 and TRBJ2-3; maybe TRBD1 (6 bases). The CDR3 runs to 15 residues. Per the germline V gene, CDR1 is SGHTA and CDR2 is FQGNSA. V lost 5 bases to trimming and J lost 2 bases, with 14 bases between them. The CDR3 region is CASSPSRTATDTQYF. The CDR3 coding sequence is TGTGCCAGCAGCCCATCACGGACAGCCACAGATACGCAGTATTTT.

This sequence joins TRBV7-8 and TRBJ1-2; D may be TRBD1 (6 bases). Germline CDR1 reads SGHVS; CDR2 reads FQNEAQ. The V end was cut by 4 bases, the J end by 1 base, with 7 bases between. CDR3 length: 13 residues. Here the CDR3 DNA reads TGTGCCAGCAGCTCACAGGGTAACTATGGCTACACCTTC. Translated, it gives CASSSQGNYGYTF.

This CDR3 reads CASSQRGNTGGVLSGELFF. CDR3 sequence (DNA): TGCGCCAGCAGTCAAAGAGGGAACACAGGGGGCGTTTTAAGCGGGGAGCTGTTTTTT. The chain links TRBV23-1 to TRBJ2-2; 9 bases match TRBD1. TRBV23-1 is sorted into the ORF group, with uncertain function. Germline trimming cut 2 bases from V and 7 bases from J; bases unmatched to any gene: 17. The CDR3 totals 19 residues.

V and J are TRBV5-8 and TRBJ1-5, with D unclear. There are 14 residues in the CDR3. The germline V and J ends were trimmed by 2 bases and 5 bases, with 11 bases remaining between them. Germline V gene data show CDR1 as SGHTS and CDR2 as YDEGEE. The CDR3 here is CASSLTGSYQPQHF. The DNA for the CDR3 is TGTGCCAGCAGCTTAACGGGCAGCTATCAGCCCCAGCATTTT.

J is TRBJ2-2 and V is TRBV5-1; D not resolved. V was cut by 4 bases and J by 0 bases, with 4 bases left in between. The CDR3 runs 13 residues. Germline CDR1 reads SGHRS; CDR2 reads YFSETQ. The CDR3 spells CASSQSNTGELFF. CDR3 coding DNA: TGCGCCAGCAGCCAATCGAACACCGGGGAGCTGTTTTTT.